This T cell receptor beta chain came from a study of blood T cell repertoires in COVID-19 (dated by TCRdb to the early 2020s). A note on the overall study: Samples covering the acute and convalescent phases of COVID-19 were provided by collaborators in the United States, Italy and Spain. The prospective study material was composed of cDNA or gDNA derived from T cells, B-cell-depleted T cells, or PBMCs. Deeply sampled blood TCRbeta repertoires from subjects exposed to, actively infected with, or recovered from COVID-19 were included in the dataset. The repertoires were made available in a free public database intended to serve as a resource for research on the immune response to SARS-CoV-2. The samples were drawn from the first 160 participants of the ongoing ImmuneRACE study and from about 1,200 subjects provided by 6 global collaborators. Nearly every sample came with metadata listing a de-identified subject ID, COVID-19 status, age in years and sex. Where available, HLA class I and class II types were obtained from metadata supplied by the sample provider rather than from assay-based typing.

The immunoSEQ Assay, a bias-controlled multiplex PCR, was used to amplify TCRbeta CDR3 regions from genomic DNA. In the paper's pipeline: The number of nucleated cells in each sample was estimated by amplification of reference gene primers within the assay. To quantify the absolute abundance of each unique TCRbeta CDR3 rearrangement, sequence reads were collapsed and filtered. Productive Simpson clonality was computed per sample as the square root of Simpson's diversity index over productive rearrangements. In its TCRdb copy, this immuneACCESS table keeps in-frame sequences only and misses some clones. Where compared with another copy, unresolved V genes explain less than half of these, and the others have no known cause. The V and J calls and clone size come from that table; D and trimming were worked out from the DNA. This sample comprises approximately 97,000 clones, 81% of them detected only once. The top ten constitute nearly 4.5% of the sample.

Whole blood was collected in K2EDTA tubes by collaborating institutions according to the institutions' own protocols. For TCRbeta analysis, collaborator samples were shipped as frozen whole blood, as isolated PBMCs, or as DNA extracted from either sample type. According to the germline V gene, CDR1 reads MNHEY and CDR2 reads SVGEGT. Including the terminal cysteine and phenylalanine, the CDR3 comprises 15 residues. Solely the CDR3 DNA is kept, with 45 bases framed from the first base. V loses 4 bases at its end and J loses 4 bases; junction bases beyond the gene matches: 8. Concerning this clone: What this receptor recognizes is not known. Base qualities are missing; no much larger clone stands one base away.

The full study reports these points: The quantity of clinical and demographic metadata differed by source and by participant and was supplied without curation.

The chain employs TRBV6-2 or TRBV6-3 and TRBJ1-2, and TRBD1 aligns with 8 junction nucleotides. Sequencing was carried out using peripheral blood. The sequence was obtained from a man between 60 and 75 years old with acute or convalescent COVID-19. The DNA reads TGTGCCAGCAGTTCCCCCCGGACAGGGTCCTATGGCTACACCTTC. Its protein product is CASSSPRTGSYGYTF.